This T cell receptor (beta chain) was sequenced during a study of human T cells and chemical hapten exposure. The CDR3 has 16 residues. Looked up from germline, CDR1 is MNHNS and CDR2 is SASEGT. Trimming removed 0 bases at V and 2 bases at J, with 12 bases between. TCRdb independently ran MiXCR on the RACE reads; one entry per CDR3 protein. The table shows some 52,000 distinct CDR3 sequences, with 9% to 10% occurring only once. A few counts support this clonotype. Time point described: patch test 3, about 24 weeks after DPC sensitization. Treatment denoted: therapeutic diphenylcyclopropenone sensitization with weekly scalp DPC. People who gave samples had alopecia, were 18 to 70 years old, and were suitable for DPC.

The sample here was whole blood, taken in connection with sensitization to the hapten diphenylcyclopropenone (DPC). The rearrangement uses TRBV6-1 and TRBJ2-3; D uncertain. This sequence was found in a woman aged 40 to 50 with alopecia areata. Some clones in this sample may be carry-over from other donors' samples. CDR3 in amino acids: CASSEAGRTPTDTQYF. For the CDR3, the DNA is TGTGCCAGCAGTGAAGCGGGTCGGACCCCCACAGATACGCAGTATTTT.